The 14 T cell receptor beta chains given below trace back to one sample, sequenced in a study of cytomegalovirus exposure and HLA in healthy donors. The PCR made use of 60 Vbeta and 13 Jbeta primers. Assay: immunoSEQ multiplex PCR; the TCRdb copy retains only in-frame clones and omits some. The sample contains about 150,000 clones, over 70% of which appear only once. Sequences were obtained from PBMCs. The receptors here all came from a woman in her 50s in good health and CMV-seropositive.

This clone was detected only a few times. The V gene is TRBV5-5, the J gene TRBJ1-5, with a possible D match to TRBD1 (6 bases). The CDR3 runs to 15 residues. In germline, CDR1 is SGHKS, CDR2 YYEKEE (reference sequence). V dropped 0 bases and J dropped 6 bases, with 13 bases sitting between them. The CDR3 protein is CASSLERQGSQPQHF. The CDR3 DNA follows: TGTGCCAGCAGCTTGGAACGGCAGGGGAGTCAGCCCCAGCATTTT.

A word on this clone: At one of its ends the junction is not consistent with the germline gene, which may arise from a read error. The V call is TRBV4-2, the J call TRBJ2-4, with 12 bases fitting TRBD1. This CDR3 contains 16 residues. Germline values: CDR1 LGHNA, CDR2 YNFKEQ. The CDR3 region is CASSPGQGAVKNSQYF. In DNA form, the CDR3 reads TGTGCCAGCAGCCCGGGACAGGGGGCGGTCAAAAACAGTCAGTACTTC.

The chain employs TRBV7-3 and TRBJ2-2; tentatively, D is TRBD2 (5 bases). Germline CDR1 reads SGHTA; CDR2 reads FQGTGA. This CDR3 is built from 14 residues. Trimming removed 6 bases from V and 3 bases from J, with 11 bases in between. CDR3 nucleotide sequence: TGTGCCAGCAGTACCGGGATCCACACCGGGGAGCTGTTTTTT. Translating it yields CASSTGIHTGELFF.

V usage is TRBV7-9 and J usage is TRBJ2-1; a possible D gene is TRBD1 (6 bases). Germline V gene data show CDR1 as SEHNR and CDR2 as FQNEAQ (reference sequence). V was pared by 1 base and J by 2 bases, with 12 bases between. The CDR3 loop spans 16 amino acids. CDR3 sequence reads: CASSLVAQGPYNEQFF. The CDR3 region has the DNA TGTGCCAGCAGCTTAGTGGCACAGGGTCCCTACAATGAGCAGTTCTTC.

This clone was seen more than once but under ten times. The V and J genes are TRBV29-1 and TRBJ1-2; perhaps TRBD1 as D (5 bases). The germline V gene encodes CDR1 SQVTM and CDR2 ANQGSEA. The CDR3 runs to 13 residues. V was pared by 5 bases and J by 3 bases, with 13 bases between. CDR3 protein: CSVLGAGDYGYTF. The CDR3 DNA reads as TGCAGCGTTCTCGGAGCGGGGGACTATGGCTACACCTTC.

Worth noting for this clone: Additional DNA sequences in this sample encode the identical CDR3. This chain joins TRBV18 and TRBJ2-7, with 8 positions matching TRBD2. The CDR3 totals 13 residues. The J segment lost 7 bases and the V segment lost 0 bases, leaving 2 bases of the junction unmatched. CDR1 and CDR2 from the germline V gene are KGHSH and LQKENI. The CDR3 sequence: CASSPPRGGEQYF. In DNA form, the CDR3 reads TGTGCCAGCTCACCACCTCGGGGGGGGGAGCAGTACTTC.

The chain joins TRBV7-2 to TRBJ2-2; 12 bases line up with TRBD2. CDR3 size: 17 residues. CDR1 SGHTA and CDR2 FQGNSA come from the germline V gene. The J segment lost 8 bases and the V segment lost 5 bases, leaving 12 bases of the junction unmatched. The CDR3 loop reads CASSPSSSGGGSGELFF. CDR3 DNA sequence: TGTGCCAGCAGCCCCTCTTCTAGCGGGGGGGGCTCTGGGGAGCTGTTTTTT.

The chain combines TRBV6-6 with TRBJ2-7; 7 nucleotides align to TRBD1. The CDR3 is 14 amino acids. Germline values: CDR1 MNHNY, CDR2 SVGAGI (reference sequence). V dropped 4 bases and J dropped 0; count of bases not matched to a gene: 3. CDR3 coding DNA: TGTGCCAGCAGTTCAGGGACAGACTCCTACGAGCAGTACTTC. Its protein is CASSSGTDSYEQYF.

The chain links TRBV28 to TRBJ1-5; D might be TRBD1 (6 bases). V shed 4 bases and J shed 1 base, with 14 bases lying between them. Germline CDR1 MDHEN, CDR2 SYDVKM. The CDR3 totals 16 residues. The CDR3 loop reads CASSSTGQTSNQPQHF. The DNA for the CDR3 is TGTGCCAGCAGTTCAACCGGACAGACCAGCAATCAGCCCCAGCATTTT.

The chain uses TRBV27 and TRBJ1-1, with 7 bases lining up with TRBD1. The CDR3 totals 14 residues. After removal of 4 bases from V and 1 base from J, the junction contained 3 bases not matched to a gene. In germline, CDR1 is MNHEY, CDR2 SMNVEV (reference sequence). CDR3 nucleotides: TGTGCCAGCAGTTACGGACAGGCGAACACTGAAGCTTTCTTT. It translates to CASSYGQANTEAFF.

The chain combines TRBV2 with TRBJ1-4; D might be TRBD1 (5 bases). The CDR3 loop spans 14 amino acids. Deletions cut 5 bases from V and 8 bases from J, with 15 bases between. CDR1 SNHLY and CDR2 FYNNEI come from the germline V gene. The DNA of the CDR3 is TGTGCCAGCAGTTTCACGGGACTCGAGGAAAAACTGTTTTTT. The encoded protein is CASSFTGLEEKLFF. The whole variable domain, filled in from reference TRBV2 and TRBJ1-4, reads EPEVTQTPSHQVTQMGQEVILRCVPISNHLYFYWYRQILGQKVEFLVSFYNNEISEKSEIFDDQFSVERPDGSNFTLKIRSTKLEDSAMYFCASSFTGLEEKLFFGSGTQLSVL.

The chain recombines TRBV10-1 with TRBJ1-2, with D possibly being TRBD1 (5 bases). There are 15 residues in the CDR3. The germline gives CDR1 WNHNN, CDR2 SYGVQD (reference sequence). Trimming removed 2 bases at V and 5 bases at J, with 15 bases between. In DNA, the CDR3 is TGCGCCAGCAGTGAGACACCGGGGGAAATATATGGCTACACCTTC. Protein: CASSETPGEIYGYTF.

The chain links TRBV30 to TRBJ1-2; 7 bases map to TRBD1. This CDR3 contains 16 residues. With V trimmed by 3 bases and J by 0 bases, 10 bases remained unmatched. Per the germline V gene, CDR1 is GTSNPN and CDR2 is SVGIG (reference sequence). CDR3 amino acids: CAWSPTGRMANYGYTF. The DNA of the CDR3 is TGTGCCTGGAGCCCGACAGGGCGGATGGCTAACTATGGCTACACCTTC.

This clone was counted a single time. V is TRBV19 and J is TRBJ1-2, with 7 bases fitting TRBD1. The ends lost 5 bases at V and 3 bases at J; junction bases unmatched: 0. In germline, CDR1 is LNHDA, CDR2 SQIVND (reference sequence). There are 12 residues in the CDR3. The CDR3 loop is CASSQGDYGYTF. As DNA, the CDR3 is TGTGCCAGTAGTCAGGGGGACTATGGCTACACCTTC.